This T cell receptor (beta chain) was recorded in a study of identical twins. Unique molecular identifiers were present on cDNA, and template switching added a universal primer site. TCRdb reprocessed the 5' RACE reads with MiXCR, giving one entry per CDR3 protein. The sample lists approximately 1.8 million distinct CDR3 sequences, about 30% seen once, with around 0.25% in the top ten. Study-wide points: Abundant cord blood beta clonotypes carried fewer insertions; memory repertoires showed none. The presence of invariant MAIT and iNKT cells could partly confound analyses of zero-insertion sequences.

Notes on this clonotype: The antigen is unknown.

What was sequenced was cord blood. This clonotype was obtained from a newborn girl in good health.

CDR3 in DNA: TGTGCCAGCAGTGAATGGCTAGCGGGAGCCAAAAACATTCAGTACTTC. As protein: CASSEWLAGAKNIQYF. The J gene is TRBJ2-4, the V gene TRBV2; 8 positions match TRBD2. Germline V gene sequence: CDR1 SNHLY, CDR2 FYNNEI. V shed 2 bases and J 0 bases; nucleotides not matched to a gene: 3. The CDR3 has 16 amino acids.